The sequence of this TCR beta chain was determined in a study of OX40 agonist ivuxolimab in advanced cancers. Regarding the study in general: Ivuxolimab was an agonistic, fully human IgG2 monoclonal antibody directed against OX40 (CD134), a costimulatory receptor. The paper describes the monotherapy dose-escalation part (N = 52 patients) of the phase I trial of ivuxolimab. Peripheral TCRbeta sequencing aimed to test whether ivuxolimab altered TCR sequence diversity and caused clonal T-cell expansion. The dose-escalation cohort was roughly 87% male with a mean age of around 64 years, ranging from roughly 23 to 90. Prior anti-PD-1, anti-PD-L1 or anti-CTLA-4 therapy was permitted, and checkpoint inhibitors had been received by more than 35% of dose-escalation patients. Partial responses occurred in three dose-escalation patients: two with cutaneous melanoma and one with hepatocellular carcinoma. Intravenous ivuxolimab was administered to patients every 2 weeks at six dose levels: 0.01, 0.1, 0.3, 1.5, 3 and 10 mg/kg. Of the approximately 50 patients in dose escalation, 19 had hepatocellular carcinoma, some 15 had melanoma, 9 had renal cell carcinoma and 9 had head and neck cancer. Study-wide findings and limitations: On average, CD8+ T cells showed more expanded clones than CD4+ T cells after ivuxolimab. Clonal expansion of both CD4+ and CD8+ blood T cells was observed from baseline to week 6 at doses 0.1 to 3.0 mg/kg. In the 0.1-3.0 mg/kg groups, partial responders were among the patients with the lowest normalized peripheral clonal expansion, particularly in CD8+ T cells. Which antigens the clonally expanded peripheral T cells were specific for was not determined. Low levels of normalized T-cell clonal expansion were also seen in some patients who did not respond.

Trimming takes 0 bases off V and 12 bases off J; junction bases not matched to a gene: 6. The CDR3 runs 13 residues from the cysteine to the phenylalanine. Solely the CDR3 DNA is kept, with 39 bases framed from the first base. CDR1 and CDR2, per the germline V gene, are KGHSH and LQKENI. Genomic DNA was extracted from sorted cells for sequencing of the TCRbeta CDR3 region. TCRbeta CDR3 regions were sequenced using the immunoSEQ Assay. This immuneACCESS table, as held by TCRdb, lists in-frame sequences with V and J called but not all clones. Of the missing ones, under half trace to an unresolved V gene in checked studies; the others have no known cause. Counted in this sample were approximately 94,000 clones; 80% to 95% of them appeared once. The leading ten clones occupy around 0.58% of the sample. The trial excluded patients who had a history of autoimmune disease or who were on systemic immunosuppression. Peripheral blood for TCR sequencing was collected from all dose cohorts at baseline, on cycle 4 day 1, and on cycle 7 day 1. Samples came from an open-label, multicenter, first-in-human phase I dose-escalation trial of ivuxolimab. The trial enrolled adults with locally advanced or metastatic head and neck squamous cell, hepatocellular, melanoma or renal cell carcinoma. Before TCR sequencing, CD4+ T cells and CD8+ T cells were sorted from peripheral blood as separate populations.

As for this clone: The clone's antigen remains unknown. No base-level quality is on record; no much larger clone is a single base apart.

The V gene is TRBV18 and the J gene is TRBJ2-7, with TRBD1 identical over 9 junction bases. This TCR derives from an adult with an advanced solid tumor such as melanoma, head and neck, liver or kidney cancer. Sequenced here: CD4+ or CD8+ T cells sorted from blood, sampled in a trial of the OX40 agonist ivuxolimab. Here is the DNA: TGTGCCAGCTCACCACCGGCCCGGGACAGGGTGTACTTC. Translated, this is CASSPPARDRVYF.